This is a list of T cell receptor beta chains from one sample in a study. TCRdb re-derived calls from the 5' RACE reads in MiXCR, one entry per CDR3 protein. The sample shows roughly 42,000 distinct CDR3 sequences, roughly a fifth of them seen only once. Sequenced material: Tregs sorted from blood. The receptors originated from a female donor with breast cancer. CDR3s include the opening cysteine and the closing phenylalanine or tryptophan. A D gene is named only where the DNA matches it firmly. The size of a clone is reported for some rows only, either as once, few or many, or as a class for expanded clones.

v_gene	d_gene	j_gene	abundance	CDR3nt	CDR3aa
TRBV6-5	.	TRBJ2-2	few	TGTGCCAGCAGTTACTTCCCCGGGGTCGGCGGGGAGCTGTTTTTT	CASSYFPGVGGELFF
TRBV7-2	TRBD1	TRBJ2-2	once	TGTGCCAGCAGGATACAGGGGGCTGGGACCGGGGAGCTGTTTTTT	CASRIQGAGTGELFF
TRBV28	.	TRBJ1-4	few	TGTGCCAGCGGTTATTTCCGGGAGGCTAATGAAAAACTGTTTTTT	CASGYFREANEKLFF
TRBV5-1	.	TRBJ2-7	.	TGCGCCAGCAGCTTGGGGGGCTGGATGGGCAGACCCAAAGACGACGAGCAGTACTTC	CASSLGGWMGRPKDDEQYF
TRBV30	.	TRBJ2-1	.	TGTGCCTGGAGTCCTCAGGGGGGTGAGCAGTTCTTC	CAWSPQGGEQFF
TRBV9	TRBD1	TRBJ2-1	many	TGTGCCAGCAGCGTAGGTGGGACAGACTACAATGAGCAGTTCTTC	CASSVGGTDYNEQFF
TRBV12-3/TRBV12-4	.	TRBJ2-5	.	TGTGCCAGCAGTCCCCCGGGCCTCCAAGAGACCCAGTACTTC	CASSPPGLQETQYF
TRBV9	.	TRBJ1-2	few	TGTGCCAGCAGCCCGAGTGGGGCGACCTATGGCTACACCTTC	CASSPSGATYGYTF
TRBV5-6	.	TRBJ1-2	many	TGTGCCAGCAATCGAGTGAATAACTATGGCTACACCTTC	CASNRVNNYGYTF
TRBV20-1	.	TRBJ2-3	.	TGCAGTGCTAGAGATCGAGGGGTAGATACGCAGTATTTT	CSARDRGVDTQYF
TRBV9	.	TRBJ1-2	many	TGTGCCAGCAGCGTGGGGCTATACTATGGCTACACCTTC	CASSVGLYYGYTF
TRBV12-3/TRBV12-4	TRBD2	TRBJ2-2	few	TGTGCCAGCAGGGTAGCGGGAGTCAACACCGGGGAGCTGTTTTTT	CASRVAGVNTGELFF
TRBV28	.	TRBJ2-7	few	TGTGCCAGCAGTAGCGACGAGCAGTACTTC	CASSSDEQYF
TRBV15	TRBD1	TRBJ1-1	few	TGTGCCACCAACCGGGGACAGGGGACTGAAGCTTTCTTT	CATNRGQGTEAFF
TRBV6-5	TRBD1	TRBJ2-1	many	TGTGCCAGCACACCTCGACAGGGGGGCTACAATGAGCAGTTCTTC	CASTPRQGGYNEQFF
TRBV6-1	TRBD1	TRBJ2-3	many	TGTGCCAGCAGTGACGGACAGGGGGCAGATACGCAGTATTTT	CASSDGQGADTQYF